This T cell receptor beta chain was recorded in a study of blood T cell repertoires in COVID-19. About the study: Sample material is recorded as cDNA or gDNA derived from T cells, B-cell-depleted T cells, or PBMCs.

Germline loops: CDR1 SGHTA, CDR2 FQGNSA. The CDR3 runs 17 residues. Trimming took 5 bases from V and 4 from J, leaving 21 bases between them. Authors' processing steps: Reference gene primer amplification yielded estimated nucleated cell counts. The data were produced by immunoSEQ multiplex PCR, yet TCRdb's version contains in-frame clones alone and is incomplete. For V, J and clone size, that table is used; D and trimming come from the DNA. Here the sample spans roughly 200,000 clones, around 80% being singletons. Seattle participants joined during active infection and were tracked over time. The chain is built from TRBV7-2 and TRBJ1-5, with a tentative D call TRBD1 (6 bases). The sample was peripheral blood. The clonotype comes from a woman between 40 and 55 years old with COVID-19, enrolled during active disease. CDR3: CASSRRGGQLRNQPQHF. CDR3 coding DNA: TGTGCCAGCAGCCGTAGAGGAGGACAGTTAAGGAATCAGCCCCAGCATTTT.